This TCR beta chain came from a study of T cell responses to AZD1222 COVID-19 vaccine. Overall study: Whether given at about 4 or about 12 weeks, second doses were pooled. General study findings and limits: There were vaccine-associated CD4 TCRs across spike, dominant at 160-218 and 743-854.

Remarks on this clone: Its antigen is currently unknown.

Germline trimming cut 11 bases from V and 4 bases from J; bases unmatched to any gene: 10. Germline V gene sequence: CDR1 SEHNR, CDR2 FQNEAQ (reference sequence). This CDR3 comprises 14 residues. Profiled with immunoSEQ multiplex PCR; TCRdb holds only in-frame clones, not every one. The sample has around 160,000 clones, around 95% seen once. The TCR sequence derives from an adult in good health. The input for sequencing was peripheral blood, taken on day 0 of AZD1222 vaccination. The chain links TRBV7-9 to TRBJ2-1, with 8 bases that match TRBD2. In DNA form, the CDR3 reads TGTGCCTCAGGATGGCTAGCGGGTTACAATGAGCAGTTCTTC. Protein: CASGWLAGYNEQFF.